This TCR beta chain was observed in a study of identical twins. V lost 5 bases, J lost 15 bases, and 20 bases lay in between. CDR1 SNHLY and CDR2 FYNNEI come from the germline V gene. The length of the CDR3 is 13 residues. MiXCR, run by TCRdb on the 5' RACE reads, gives a single entry per CDR3 protein. This sample carries around 220,000 distinct CDR3 sequences, about 14% of them seen once, and the ten largest clones take approximately 8.8%. The V gene is TRBV2, the J gene TRBJ2-1, with D possibly TRBD2 on 5 matching bases. The sequence derives from a woman aged 18-35 years in good health. The specimen sequenced was memory (CD45RO+) T cells sorted from blood. The CDR3 DNA reads TGTGCCAGCAGTAAATTTGAGACTATCGACCTGTTCTTC. The encoded protein is CASSKFETIDLFF.